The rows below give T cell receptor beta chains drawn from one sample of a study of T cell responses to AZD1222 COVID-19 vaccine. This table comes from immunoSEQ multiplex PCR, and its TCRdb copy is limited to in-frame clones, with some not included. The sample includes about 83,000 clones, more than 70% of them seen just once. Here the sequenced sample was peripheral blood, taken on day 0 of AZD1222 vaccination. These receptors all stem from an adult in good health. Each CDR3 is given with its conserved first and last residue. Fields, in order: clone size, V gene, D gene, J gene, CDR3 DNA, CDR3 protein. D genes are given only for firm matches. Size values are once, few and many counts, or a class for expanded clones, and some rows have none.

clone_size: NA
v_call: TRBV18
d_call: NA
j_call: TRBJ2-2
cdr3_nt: TGTGCCAGCTCACTAGGGAGTCGGACCGGGGAGCTGTTTTTT
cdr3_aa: CASSLGSRTGELFF

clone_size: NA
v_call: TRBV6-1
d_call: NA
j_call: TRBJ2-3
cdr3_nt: TGTGCCAGCAGTGAAGCGTCGTCAGGACAGATTATTCCCAAAGATACGCAGTATTTT
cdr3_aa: CASSEASSGQIIPKDTQYF

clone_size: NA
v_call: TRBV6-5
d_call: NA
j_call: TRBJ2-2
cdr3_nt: TGTGCCAGCAGTTCCGGGGCGAACACCGGGGAGCTGTTTTTT
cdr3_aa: CASSSGANTGELFF

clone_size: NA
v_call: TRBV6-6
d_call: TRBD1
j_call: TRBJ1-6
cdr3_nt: TGTGCCAGCAGTTACCAGACAGGGGATAATTCACCCCTCCACTTT
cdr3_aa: CASSYQTGDNSPLHF

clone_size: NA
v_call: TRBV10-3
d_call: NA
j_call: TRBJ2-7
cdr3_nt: TGTGCCATCACCGAACTCCCTGGAGGGGAGCAGTACTTC
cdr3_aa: CAITELPGGEQYF

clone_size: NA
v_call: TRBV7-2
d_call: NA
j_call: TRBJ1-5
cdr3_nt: TGTGCCAGCAGCACTAGGGGTGGGGGCAATCAGCCCCAGCATTTT
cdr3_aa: CASSTRGGGNQPQHF

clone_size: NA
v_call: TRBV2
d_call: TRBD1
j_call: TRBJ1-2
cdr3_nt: TGTGCCAGCAAAACTCTCAGGGGGAATCGTGCCGGGTATGGCTACACCTTC
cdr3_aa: CASKTLRGNRAGYGYTF

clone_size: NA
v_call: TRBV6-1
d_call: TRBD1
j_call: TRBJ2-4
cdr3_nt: TGTGCCAGCAGCGAACAGGGGGCGGCGATCAAAAACATTCAGTACTTC
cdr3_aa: CASSEQGAAIKNIQYF

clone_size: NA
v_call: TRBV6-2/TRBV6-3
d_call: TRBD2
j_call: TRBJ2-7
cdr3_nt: TGTGCCAGCAGTTACACCTCTCAAGGACTAGCTGTGCTCTGGGAGCAGTACTTC
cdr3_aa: CASSYTSQGLAVLWEQYF

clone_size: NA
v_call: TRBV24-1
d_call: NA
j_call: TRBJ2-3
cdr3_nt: TGTGCCACCAGTGATCCACAGCCAGAGGGCCATAATACGCAGTATTTT
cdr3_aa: CATSDPQPEGHNTQYF

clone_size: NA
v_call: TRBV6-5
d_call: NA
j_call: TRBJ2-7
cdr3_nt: TGTGCCAGCAGGGGACTTGGGTTCGACGAGCAGTACTTC
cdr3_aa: CASRGLGFDEQYF

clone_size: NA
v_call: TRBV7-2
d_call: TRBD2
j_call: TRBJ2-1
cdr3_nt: TGTGCCAGCAGCTTAAAACTAGCGGGAGGTAATTCCTACAATGAGCAGTTCTTC
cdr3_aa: CASSLKLAGGNSYNEQFF

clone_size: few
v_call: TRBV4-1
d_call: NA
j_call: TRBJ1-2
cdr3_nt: TGCGCCAGCAGCCCCTTGGGGGGTTACGGCTACACCTTC
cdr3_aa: CASSPLGGYGYTF

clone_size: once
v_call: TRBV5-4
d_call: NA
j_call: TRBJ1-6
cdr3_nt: TGTGCCAGCAGTACCACCCGGGGGACGGTTAATTCACCCCTCCACTTT
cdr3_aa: CASSTTRGTVNSPLHF

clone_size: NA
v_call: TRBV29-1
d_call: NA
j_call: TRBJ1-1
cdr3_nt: TGCAGCGTTGCGGGCGGGTGGGCGATGAACACTGAAGCTTTCTTT
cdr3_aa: CSVAGGWAMNTEAFF

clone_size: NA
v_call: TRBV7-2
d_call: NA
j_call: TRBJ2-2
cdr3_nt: TGTGCCAGCGGCCGGACCGGGGAGCTGTTTTTT
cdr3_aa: CASGRTGELFF

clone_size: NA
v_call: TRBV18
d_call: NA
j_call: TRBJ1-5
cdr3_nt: TGTGCCAGCTCACCGGGCAGGGTGGGCAATCAGCCCCAGCATTTT
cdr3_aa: CASSPGRVGNQPQHF

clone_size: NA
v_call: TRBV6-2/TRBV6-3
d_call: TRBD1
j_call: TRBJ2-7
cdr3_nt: TGTGCCAGCAGTGCAGGGACAGGGAGGTTCTACGAGCAGTACTTC
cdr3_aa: CASSAGTGRFYEQYF

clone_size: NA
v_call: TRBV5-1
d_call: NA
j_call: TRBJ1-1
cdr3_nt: TGCGCCAGCAGCGCGAACGGGGGGAACACTGAAGCTTTCTTT
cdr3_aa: CASSANGGNTEAFF

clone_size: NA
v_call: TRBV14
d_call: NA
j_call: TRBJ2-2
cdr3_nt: TGTGCCAGCAGCCAAGTTCCCACCGGGGAGCTGTTTTTT
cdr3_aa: CASSQVPTGELFF

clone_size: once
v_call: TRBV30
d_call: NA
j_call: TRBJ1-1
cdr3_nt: TGTGCCTGGACCTGGGGGAACACTGAAGCTTTCTTT
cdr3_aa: CAWTWGNTEAFF

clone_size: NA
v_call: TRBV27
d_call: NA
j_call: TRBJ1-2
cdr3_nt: TGTGCCAGCAGCCTCAACCCCAGGGTAAACTATGGCTACACCTTC
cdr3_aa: CASSLNPRVNYGYTF

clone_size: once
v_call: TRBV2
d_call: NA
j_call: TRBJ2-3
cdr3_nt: TGTGCCAGCTGGGACATCCGAAATAGCACAGATACGCAGTATTTT
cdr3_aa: CASWDIRNSTDTQYF

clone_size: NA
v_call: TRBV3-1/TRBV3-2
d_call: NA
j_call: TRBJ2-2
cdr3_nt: TGTGCCAGCAGCCAAGAGCCAGGGTTGACCGGGGAGCTGTTTTTT
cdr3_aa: CASSQEPGLTGELFF

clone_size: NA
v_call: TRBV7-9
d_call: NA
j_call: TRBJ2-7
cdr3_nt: TGTGCCAGCAGCTTACTGGACGGGAACGAGCAGTACTTC
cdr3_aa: CASSLLDGNEQYF

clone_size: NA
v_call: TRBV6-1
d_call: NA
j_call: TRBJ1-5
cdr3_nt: TGTGCCAGCAGTGAAGACGGGATTTATCGACCCCAGCATTTT
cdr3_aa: CASSEDGIYRPQHF

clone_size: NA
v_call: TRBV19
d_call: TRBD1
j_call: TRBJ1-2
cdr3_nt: TGTGCCAGTAGGGGACAGCGCTATGACTACACCTTC
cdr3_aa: CASRGQRYDYTF

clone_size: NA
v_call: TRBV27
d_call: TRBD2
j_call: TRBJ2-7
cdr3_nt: TGTGCCAGCACTCCCGGTCGGGCTGGCGGGAGGGGAGAATACGAGCAGTACTTC
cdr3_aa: CASTPGRAGGRGEYEQYF